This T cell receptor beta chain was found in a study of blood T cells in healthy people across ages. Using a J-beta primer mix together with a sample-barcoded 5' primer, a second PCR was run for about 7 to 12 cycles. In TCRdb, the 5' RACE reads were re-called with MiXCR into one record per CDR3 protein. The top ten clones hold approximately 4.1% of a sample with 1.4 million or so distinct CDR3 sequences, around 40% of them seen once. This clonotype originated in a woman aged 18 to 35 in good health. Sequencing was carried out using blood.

The CDR3 is CASSRRAGRGYTF. CDR3 DNA: TGTGCCAGTAGTAGGAGGGCAGGACGTGGCTACACCTTC. This rearrangement joins TRBV19 to TRBJ1-2; no clear D. The CDR3 loop spans 13 amino acids. V dropped 4 bases and J dropped 7 bases, with 13 bases sitting between them. The germline gives CDR1 LNHDA, CDR2 SQIVND (reference sequence).